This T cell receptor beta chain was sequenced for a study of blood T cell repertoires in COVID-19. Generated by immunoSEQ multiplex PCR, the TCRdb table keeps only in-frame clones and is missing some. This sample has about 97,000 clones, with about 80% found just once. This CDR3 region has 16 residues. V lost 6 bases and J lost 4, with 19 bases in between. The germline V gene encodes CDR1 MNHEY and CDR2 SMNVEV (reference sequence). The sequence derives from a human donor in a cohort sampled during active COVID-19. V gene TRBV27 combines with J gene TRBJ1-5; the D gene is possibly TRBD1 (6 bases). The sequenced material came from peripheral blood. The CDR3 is CASSPLDGGVNQPQHF. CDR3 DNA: TGTGCCAGCAGCCCCCTGGATGGGGGCGTTAATCAGCCCCAGCATTTT.